This T cell receptor (beta chain) was captured by sequencing in a study of OX40 agonist ivuxolimab in advanced cancers. Whole-study context: Patients assigned to dose escalation were diagnosed with hepatocellular carcinoma, melanoma, renal cell or head and neck cancer. Study results and caveats: Normalized expansion of T-cell clones was also low for some nonresponders. The study found among the lowest clonal expansion in partial responders at 0.1-3.0 mg/kg.

Some clones are missing from TCRdb's copy, which holds only in-frame ones; the method was immunoSEQ multiplex PCR. The data contain approximately 99,000 clones, 90% to 96% of them singletons. The sample holds a few counts of this clone. No antigen is known for it. Germline V gene data show CDR1 as SQVTM and CDR2 as ANQGSEA. CDR3 length: 13 residues. Between the trimmed V and J ends, which lost 1 base and 3 bases, there was a span of 10 bases. The TCR sequence derives from an adult with an advanced solid tumor such as melanoma, head and neck, liver or kidney cancer. The chain uses TRBV29-1 and TRBJ2-7, with D perhaps matching TRBD1 (6 bases). The sample consisted of CD4+ or CD8+ T cells sorted from blood, taken in a trial of the OX40 agonist ivuxolimab. In nucleotides, the CDR3 is TGCAGCGTTGAAGGTGGGGGCGGCTACGAGCAGTACTTC. This codes for CSVEGGGGYEQYF.